These 19 T cell receptor beta chains originate from one sample sequenced in a study of T cell repertoires in cytomegalovirus infection. TCRdb re-analysed the reads in MiXCR, keeping a single row per CDR3 protein. The table shows more than 350,000 distinct CDR3 sequences, with about a third occurring only once. The sequenced material came from PBMCs. Source of these receptors: a human donor in good health (CMV status not recorded). Some clones in this sample may be carry-over from other donors' samples.

This clonotype was observed a handful of times. CDR3 nucleotide sequence: TGCGCCAGCAGCCCTTTATATGGGGTTGCGGCAATAAATGAGCAGTTCTTC. Its protein product is CASSPLYGVAAINEQFF. The V gene is TRBV5-1, the J gene TRBJ2-1; D is uncertain. The ends were cut back, 4 bases at V and 7 bases at J, with 24 bases in the middle. The length of the CDR3 is 17 residues. CDR1 is SGHRS, CDR2 YFSETQ, per germline.

This clonotype was detected a few times. The rearrangement uses TRBV12-3 or TRBV12-4 and TRBJ2-1, with 14 bases lining up with TRBD2. This CDR3 contains 15 residues. V dropped 7 bases and J dropped 7; count of bases not matched to a gene: 6. The CDR3 coding sequence is TGTGCCAGCACCCCCGGGACTAGCGGGGGAAATGAGCAGTTCTTC. Translated: CASTPGTSGGNEQFF.

The J gene is TRBJ2-3, the V gene TRBV20-1; D is undetermined. V lost 3 bases, J lost 4 bases, and 2 bases lay in between. Germline CDR1 and CDR2: DFQATT and SNEGSKA (reference sequence). The CDR3 has 10 residues. CDR3 protein: CSASPDTQYF. The CDR3 DNA reads as TGCAGTGCTAGTCCAGATACGCAGTATTTT.

There are a few counts of this clonotype. The rearrangement links TRBV20-1 to TRBJ2-7, with 8 nucleotides matching TRBD2. The J segment lost 2 bases and the V segment lost 4 bases, leaving 4 bases of the junction unmatched. CDR1 is DFQATT and CDR2 is SNEGSKA in the germline V gene (reference sequence). The CDR3 consists of 13 residues. Here the CDR3 reads CSAKPGGPYEQYF. For the CDR3, the DNA is TGCAGTGCTAAGCCGGGGGGGCCCTACGAGCAGTACTTC.

This clonotype was observed a few times. The rearrangement links TRBV4-3 to TRBJ2-2; D gene unclear. V lost 1 base to trimming and J lost 4 bases, with 7 bases between them. This CDR3 is built from 14 residues. Germline V gene lookup returns CDR1 LGHNA and CDR2 YSLEER. CDR3 bases: TGCGCCAGCAGCCAAGGACCGAGCACCGGGGAGCTGTTTTTT. Amino acids: CASSQGPSTGELFF.

The CDR3 nucleotides read TGTGCCAGCAGCTCCGGCCTGGGGAAGGGTGGGGGGCCGCACTACGAGCAGTACTTC. Its translation: CASSSGLGKGGGPHYEQYF. The rearrangement uses TRBV7-2 and TRBJ2-7; D tentatively reads TRBD1 or TRBD2 (6 bases each). Looked up from germline, CDR1 is SGHTA and CDR2 is FQGNSA. The CDR3 spans 19 residues. V was clipped by 4 bases and J by 3 bases, with 28 bases between them.

V and J are TRBV18 and TRBJ2-1; D ambiguous. The CDR3 covers 15 residues. CDR1 is KGHSH, CDR2 LQKENI, per germline. V lost 2 bases and J lost 2, with 10 bases in between. CDR3 sequence reads: CASSPGPLTYNEQFF. Here the CDR3 DNA reads TGTGCCAGCTCACCAGGCCCACTGACCTACAATGAGCAGTTCTTC.

The gene calls are TRBV19 and TRBJ1-5, with D perhaps matching TRBD1 (5 bases). The CDR3 has 15 amino acids. The germline CDR1 and CDR2 sequences are LNHDA and SQIVND (reference sequence). V lost 7 bases and J 1 base, leaving 14 bases between the germline ends. The CDR3 loop is CASKRRQISNQPQHF. As DNA, the CDR3 is TGTGCCAGTAAAAGGAGACAGATAAGCAATCAGCCCCAGCATTTT.

V and J are TRBV19 and TRBJ2-5; D is unresolved. Germline CDR1 and CDR2: LNHDA and SQIVND (reference sequence). The CDR3 runs to 16 residues. Trimming removed 6 bases at V and 3 bases at J, with 20 bases between. The CDR3 DNA is TGTGCCAGTAGACCAGCCGGATTCTCCCCAAAAGAGACCCAGTACTTC. Translated: CASRPAGFSPKETQYF.

CDR3 amino acids: CASRYGTGFAGELFF. Written as DNA, the CDR3 is TGTGCCAGCAGATACGGGACAGGGTTTGCGGGGGAGCTGTTTTTT. The J gene is TRBJ2-2, the V gene TRBV5-8; 9 nucleotides agree with TRBD1. This CDR3 spans 15 amino acids. V shed 5 bases and J 8 bases; nucleotides not matched to a gene: 10. Germline V lookup: CDR1 SGHTS, CDR2 YDEGEE.

The chain recombines TRBV2 with TRBJ1-2; 8 positions match TRBD1. Per germline, CDR1 SNHLY and CDR2 FYNNEI. V trimming: 2 bases; J trimming: 4 bases; junction bases outside the gene matches: 9. This CDR3 is built from 16 residues. CDR3 in DNA: TGTGCCAGCAGTGAACGAGGGACAGGTTTTCTCTATGGCTACACCTTC. As protein: CASSERGTGFLYGYTF.

A few counts support this clonotype. The rearrangement joins TRBV7-3 to TRBJ2-7; D not certain. This CDR3 is 14 amino acids long. V was shortened by 1 base and J by 0 bases, with 7 bases between the two germline ends. CDR1 is SGHTA and CDR2 is FQGTGA in the germline V gene. The CDR3: CASSLRPSSYEQYF. The DNA for the CDR3 is TGTGCCAGCAGCTTAAGGCCTAGCTCCTACGAGCAGTACTTC. Drawing the rest from reference TRBV7-3 and TRBJ2-7, the complete variable domain is GAGVSQTPSNKVTEKGKYVELRCDPISGHTALYWYRQSLGQGPEFLIYFQGTGAADDSGLPNDRFFAVRPEGSVSTLKIQRTERGDSAVYLCASSLRPSSYEQYFGPGTRLTVT.

The chain employs TRBV7-8 and TRBJ1-2; D not certain. The CDR3 is 14 residues long. V was trimmed by 0 bases and J by 8 bases, leaving 13 bases between them. Germline V gene data show CDR1 as SGHVS and CDR2 as FQNEAQ. The chain's CDR3 is CASSLAVRGWGYTF. The DNA for the CDR3 is TGTGCCAGCAGCTTAGCGGTTCGGGGTTGGGGCTACACCTTC. Variable domain in full (rest from reference TRBV7-8 and TRBJ1-2): GAGVSQSPRYKVAKRGQDVALRCDPISGHVSLFWYQQALGQGPEFLTYFQNEAQLDKSGLPSDRFFAERPEGSVSTLKIQRTQQEDSAVYLCASSLAVRGWGYTFGSGTRLTVV.

V is TRBV6-2 or TRBV6-3 and J is TRBJ1-5; D not resolved. V was shortened by 2 bases and J by 7 bases, with 9 bases between the two germline ends. The CDR3 contains 13 residues. The germline V gene encodes CDR1 MNHEY and CDR2 SVGEGT. CDR3 nucleotides: TGTGCCAGCAGTTACAGAGGGCTACAGCCCCAGCATTTT. It is translated as CASSYRGLQPQHF.

The chain employs TRBV5-5 and TRBJ2-1; tentatively, D is TRBD1 (5 bases). CDR3 length: 15 amino acids. With 4 bases removed from V and 0 bases from J, the gap between germline ends came to 11 bases. Germline values: CDR1 SGHKS, CDR2 YYEKEE (reference sequence). The CDR3 DNA reads TGTGCCAGCAGCAGGGAAGGGGACTCCTACAATGAGCAGTTCTTC. Its translation is CASSREGDSYNEQFF.

This sequence joins TRBV27 and TRBJ1-5; D is perhaps TRBD1 (5 bases). V was clipped by 5 bases and J by 5 bases, with 16 bases between them. This CDR3 is 15 amino acids long. Germline CDR1 MNHEY, CDR2 SMNVEV (reference sequence). This CDR3 reads CASSPQGAPDQPQHF. CDR3 DNA: TGTGCCAGCAGTCCCCAGGGTGCTCCCGATCAGCCCCAGCATTTT.

The V gene is TRBV29-1, the J gene TRBJ1-2, with D possibly being TRBD1 (5 bases). V was pared by 2 bases and J by 3 bases, with 10 bases between. There are 13 residues in the CDR3. Germline assignment: CDR1 SQVTM and CDR2 ANQGSEA. CDR3 DNA: TGCAGCGTTGAACCCACAGGCCACTATGGCTACACCTTC. It translates to CSVEPTGHYGYTF.

The J gene is TRBJ1-1, the V gene TRBV25-1, with a tentative D call TRBD1 (5 bases). V lost 4 bases and J 1 base, leaving 7 bases between the germline ends. Germline assignment: CDR1 MGHDK and CDR2 SYGVNS. The CDR3 contains 13 residues. DNA for the CDR3: TGTGCCAGCAGTGGACAGAAGAACACTGAAGCTTTCTTT. It specifies CASSGQKNTEAFF.

This clonotype was detected only a few times. This sequence joins TRBV7-9 and TRBJ2-7; 15 positions match TRBD2. Germline trimming cut 4 bases from V and 6 bases from J; bases unmatched to any gene: 7. CDR1 SEHNR and CDR2 FQNEAQ come from the germline V gene (reference sequence). CDR3 length: 16 residues. The CDR3 here is CASSYWTSGGAGEQYF. The CDR3 nucleotides are TGTGCCAGCAGCTATTGGACTAGCGGGGGGGCCGGCGAGCAGTACTTC.